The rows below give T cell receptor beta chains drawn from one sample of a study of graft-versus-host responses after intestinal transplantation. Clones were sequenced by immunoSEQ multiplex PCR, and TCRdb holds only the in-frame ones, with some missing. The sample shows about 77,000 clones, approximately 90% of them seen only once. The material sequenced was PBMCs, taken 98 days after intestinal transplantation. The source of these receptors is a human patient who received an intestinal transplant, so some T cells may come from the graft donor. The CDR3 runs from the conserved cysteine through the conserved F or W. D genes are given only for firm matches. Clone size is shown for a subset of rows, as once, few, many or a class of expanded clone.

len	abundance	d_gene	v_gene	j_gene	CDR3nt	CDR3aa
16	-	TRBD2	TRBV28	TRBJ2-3	TGTGCCAGCAGTTTATTTGAGCGGGAGGGCACAGATACGCAGTATTTT	CASSLFEREGTDTQYF
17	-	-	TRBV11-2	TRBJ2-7	TGTGCCAGCAGCGTACCCCCGGTCGCCCGGAGGTGGTACGAGCAGTACTTC	CASSVPPVARRWYEQYF
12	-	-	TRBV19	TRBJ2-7	TGTGCCAGTAGTATGGGTTCCTACGAGCAGTACTTC	CASSMGSYEQYF
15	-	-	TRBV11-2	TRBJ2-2	TGTGCCAGCAGCCCGGGGGCGATGGGCCCCGGGGAGCTGTTTTTT	CASSPGAMGPGELFF
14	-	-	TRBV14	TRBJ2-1	TGTGCCAGCAGTCACTGGGCGGGAAGGTATGAGCAGTTCTTC	CASSHWAGRYEQFF
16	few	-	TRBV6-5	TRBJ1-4	TGTGCCAGCAGTTACTCGGGAACCCATAGTAGTGAAAAACTGTTTTTT	CASSYSGTHSSEKLFF
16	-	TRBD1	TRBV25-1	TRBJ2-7	TGTGCCAGCAGTGCCCGGGACAGGGGGGCACTTTACGAGCAGTACTTC	CASSARDRGALYEQYF
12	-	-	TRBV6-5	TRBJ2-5	TGTGCCAGCGGGCAGGTTGGGGGGACCCAGTACTTC	CASGQVGGTQYF
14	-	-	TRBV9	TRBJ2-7	TGTGCCAGCAGCCCAAGGTTCAGGGACTACGAGCAGTACTTC	CASSPRFRDYEQYF
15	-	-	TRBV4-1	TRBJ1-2	TGCGCCAGCAGCCAAGTAGGACAGTGGCCTATCGGCTACACCTTC	CASSQVGQWPIGYTF
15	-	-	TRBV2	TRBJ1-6	TGTGCCAGCAGTGAAAACAGGGTGTATAATTCACCCCTCCACTTT	CASSENRVYNSPLHF
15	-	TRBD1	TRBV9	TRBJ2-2	TGTGCCAGCAGCGAGGGGACAGGGGAGGCCGGGGAGCTGTTTTTT	CASSEGTGEAGELFF
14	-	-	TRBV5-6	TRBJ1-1	TGTGCCAGCAGCTTGTCGGCAGGGGAGGCTGAAGCTTTCTTT	CASSLSAGEAEAFF
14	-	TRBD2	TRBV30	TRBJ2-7	TGTGCCTGGAGTGTAGCGGGAGGGCCCTACGAGCAGTACTTC	CAWSVAGGPYEQYF
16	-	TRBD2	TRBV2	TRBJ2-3	TGTGCCAGCAGTTCCCCGGGACTAGCATTATCAGATACGCAGTATTTT	CASSSPGLALSDTQYF
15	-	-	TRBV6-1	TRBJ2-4	TGTGCCAGCAGTGAAGCCCCTGCCGGCAAAAACATTCAGTACTTC	CASSEAPAGKNIQYF
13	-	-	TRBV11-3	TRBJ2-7	TGTGCCAGCAGCTTAGATCGGGGCCACGAGCAGTACTTC	CASSLDRGHEQYF
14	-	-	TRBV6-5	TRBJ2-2	TGTGCCAGCAGTTACTCTCAGGTTACCGGGGAGCTGTTTTTT	CASSYSQVTGELFF
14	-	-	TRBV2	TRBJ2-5	TGTGCCAGCAGAGTGGACACCCACCAAGAGACCCAGTACTTC	CASRVDTHQETQYF
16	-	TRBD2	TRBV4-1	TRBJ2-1	TGCGCCAGCAGCCAAGCGCTAGCGGGGGGGGCGATTGAGCAGTTCTTC	CASSQALAGGAIEQFF
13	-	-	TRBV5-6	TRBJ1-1	TGTGCCAGCAGCTCGAGGGGGAACACTGAAGCTTTCTTT	CASSSRGNTEAFF
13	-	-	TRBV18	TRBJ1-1	TGTGCCAGCGGACAGCTAGGGAACACTGAAGCTTTCTTT	CASGQLGNTEAFF
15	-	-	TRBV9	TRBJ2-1	TGTGCCAGCAGCCCCCGCCAAATGCGGGACAATGAGCAGTTCTTC	CASSPRQMRDNEQFF
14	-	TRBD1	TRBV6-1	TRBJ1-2	TGTGCCAGCAGTGGCGTTCAGGCAGGGGGTGGCTACACCTTC	CASSGVQAGGGYTF
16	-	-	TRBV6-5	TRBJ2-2	TGTGCCAGCAGTTACGAATTGTCAGAGTACACCGGGGAGCTGTTTTTT	CASSYELSEYTGELFF
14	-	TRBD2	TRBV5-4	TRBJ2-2	TGTGCCAGCAGTTCTAGCGGGGATACCGGGGAGCTGTTTTTT	CASSSSGDTGELFF
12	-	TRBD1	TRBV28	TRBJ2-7	TGTGCCAGCTCGACAGGGGTCTACGAGCAGTACTTC	CASSTGVYEQYF
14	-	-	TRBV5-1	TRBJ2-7	TGCGCCAGCAGCTTGGGGGGCCTAGCTAACGAGCAGTACTTC	CASSLGGLANEQYF
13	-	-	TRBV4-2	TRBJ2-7	TGTGCCAGCAGCCCACAGGGAGAAGACGAGCAGTACTTC	CASSPQGEDEQYF
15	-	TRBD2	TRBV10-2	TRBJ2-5	TGCGCCAGCAGGGGGACTAGCGGGAGAATAGAGACCCAGTACTTC	CASRGTSGRIETQYF
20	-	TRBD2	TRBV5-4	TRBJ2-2	TGTGCCAGCAGCGTTAAGGCTAGCGGGAGGGCCCTCGATGACACCGGGGAGCTGTTTTTT	CASSVKASGRALDDTGELFF
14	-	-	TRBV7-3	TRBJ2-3	TGTGCCAGCAGCCCAACGGGGGGCACAGATACGCAGTATTTT	CASSPTGGTDTQYF
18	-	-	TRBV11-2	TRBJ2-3	TGTGCCAGCAGCTCAAAGGGGATGAGGGGTTCTAGCACAGATACGCAGTATTTT	CASSSKGMRGSSTDTQYF
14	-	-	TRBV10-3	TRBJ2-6	TGTGCCATCAGTGACGCCTCTGGGGCCAACGTCCTGACTTTC	CAISDASGANVLTF